The text below deals with one T cell receptor beta chain. As yet, its antigen is unknown. This entry belongs to a study of post-analysis software for immune sequencing data. Study as a whole: As for disease course, relapsing-remitting, secondary progressive and progressive-relapsing multiple sclerosis were all included.

The study's findings and limits: Controls had lower frequencies than patients of about 5 TRBV segments, which included TRBV5-6, TRBV5-1 and TRBV20-1. The authors found that F measure strongly co-clustered same-batch samples. Multiple sclerosis patients showed significantly lower normalized Chao1 diversity than controls did.

Included in the TCR beta cDNA libraries were unique molecular identifiers. TCRdb processed the PCR reads anew with MiXCR; each CDR3 protein has one entry. The data hold about 540,000 distinct CDR3 sequences, with around 34% observed a single time. Germline V lookup: CDR1 SGHVS, CDR2 FQNEAQ. This CDR3 comprises 17 residues. This sequence was found in a girl under 18 with multiple sclerosis. The chain carries TRBV7-8 and TRBJ2-1, with D unclear. The J call could be wrong; TRBJ2-7 is a better fit for the DNA end. Specimen: blood. This CDR3 reads CASSLGSRTSSYNEQYF. CDR3 nucleotides: TGTGCCAGCAGCTTAGGATCTAGGACGAGCTCCTACAATGAGCAGTACTTC.